This T cell receptor beta chain originates from a study of blood T cell repertoires in COVID-19. Study context: The analysed material was cDNA or gDNA that came from T cells, B-cell-depleted T cells, or PBMCs.

CDR1 and CDR2 (germline): MNHEY, SMNVEV (reference sequence). V was clipped by 9 bases and J by 0 bases, with 11 bases between them. This CDR3 has 13 residues. Everyone who took part was roughly 18 to 95 years old, and they came from about two dozen US areas. In Cohort 3, a recovered donor had either two negative PCRs, clearance, or symptom resolution. In the original analysis: It was from reference gene primer amplification that nucleated cell counts were estimated. The method was immunoSEQ multiplex PCR; TCRdb's version includes in-frame clones alone and lacks a portion of them. The V and J calls and the clone size are those of that table, but D and trimming were determined from the DNA. The sample comprises about 330,000 clones, 80% to 90% of which are singletons, and roughly 5.3% rests with the top ten.

This receptor was taken from a woman in her twenties or thirties who had recovered from COVID-19. Sequencing input: PBMCs or T cells enriched from blood (not recorded which). The chain is built from TRBV27 and TRBJ1-1, with a tentative D call TRBD1 (5 bases). The CDR3 DNA is TGTGCCAGTAAGGGGCTGTTGAACACTGAAGCTTTCTTT. Its protein product is CASKGLLNTEAFF.